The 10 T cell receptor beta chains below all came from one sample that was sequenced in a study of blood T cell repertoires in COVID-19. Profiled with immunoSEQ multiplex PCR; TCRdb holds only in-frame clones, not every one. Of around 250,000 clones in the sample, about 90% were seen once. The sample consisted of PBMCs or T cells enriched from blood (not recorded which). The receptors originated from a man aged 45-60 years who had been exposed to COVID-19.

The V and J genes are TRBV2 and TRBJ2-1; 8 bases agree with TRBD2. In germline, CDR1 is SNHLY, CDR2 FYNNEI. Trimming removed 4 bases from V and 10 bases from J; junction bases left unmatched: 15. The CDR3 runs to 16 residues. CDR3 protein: CASSGATGGPIVEQFF. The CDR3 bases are TGTGCCAGCAGTGGCGCCACGGGAGGGCCCATCGTAGAGCAGTTCTTC.

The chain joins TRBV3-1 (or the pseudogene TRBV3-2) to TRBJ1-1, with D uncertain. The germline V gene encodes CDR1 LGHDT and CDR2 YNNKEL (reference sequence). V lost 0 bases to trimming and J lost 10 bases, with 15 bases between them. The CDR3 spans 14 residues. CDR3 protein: CASSQDWRVGGAFF. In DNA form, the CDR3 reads TGTGCCAGCAGCCAAGATTGGAGGGTAGGAGGAGCTTTCTTT.

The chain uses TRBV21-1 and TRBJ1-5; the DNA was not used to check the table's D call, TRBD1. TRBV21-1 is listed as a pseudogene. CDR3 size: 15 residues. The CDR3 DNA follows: TGTGCCAGCAGCAATTACACAACAGCCAATCAGCCCCAGCATTTT. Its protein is CASSNYTTANQPQHF.

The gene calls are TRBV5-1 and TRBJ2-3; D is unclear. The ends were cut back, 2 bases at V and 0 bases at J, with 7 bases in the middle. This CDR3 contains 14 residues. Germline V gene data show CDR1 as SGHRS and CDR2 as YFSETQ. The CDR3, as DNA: TGCGCCAGCAGCTTCAGATATAGCACAGATACGCAGTATTTT. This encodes CASSFRYSTDTQYF.

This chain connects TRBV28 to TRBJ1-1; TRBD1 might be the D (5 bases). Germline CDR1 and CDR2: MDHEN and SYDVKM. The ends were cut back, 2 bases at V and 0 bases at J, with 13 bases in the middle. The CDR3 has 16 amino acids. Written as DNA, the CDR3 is TGTGCCAGCAGTTTAAGGGGCCAGGGCGTGAACACTGAAGCTTTCTTT. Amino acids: CASSLRGQGVNTEAFF.

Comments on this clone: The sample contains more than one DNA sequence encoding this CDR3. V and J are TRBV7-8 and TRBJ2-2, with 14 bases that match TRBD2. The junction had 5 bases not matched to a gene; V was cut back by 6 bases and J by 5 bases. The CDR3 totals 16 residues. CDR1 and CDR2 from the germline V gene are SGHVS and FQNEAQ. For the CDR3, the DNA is TGTGCCAGCAGTCCAGGACTAGCGGGGGGTACCGGGGAGCTGTTTTTT. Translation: CASSPGLAGGTGELFF.

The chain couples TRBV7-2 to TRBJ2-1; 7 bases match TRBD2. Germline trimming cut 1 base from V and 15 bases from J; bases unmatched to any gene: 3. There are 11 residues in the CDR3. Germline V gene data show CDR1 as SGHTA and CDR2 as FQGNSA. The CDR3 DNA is TGTGCCAGCAGCTTAGGCGGGAGAGGGTTCTTC. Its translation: CASSLGGRGFF.

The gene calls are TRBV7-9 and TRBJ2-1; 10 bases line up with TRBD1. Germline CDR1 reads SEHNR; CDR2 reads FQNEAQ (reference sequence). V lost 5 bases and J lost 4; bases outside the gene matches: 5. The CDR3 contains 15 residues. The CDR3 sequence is CASSARDRGYNEQFF. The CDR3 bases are TGTGCCAGCAGCGCCCGGGACAGGGGATACAATGAGCAGTTCTTC.

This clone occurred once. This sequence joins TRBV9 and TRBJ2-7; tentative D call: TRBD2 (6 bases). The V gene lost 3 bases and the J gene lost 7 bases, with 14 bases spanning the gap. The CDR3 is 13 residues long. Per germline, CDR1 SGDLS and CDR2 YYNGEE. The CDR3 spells CASSAGGLWEQYF. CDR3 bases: TGTGCCAGCAGCGCCGGGGGTCTTTGGGAGCAGTACTTC.

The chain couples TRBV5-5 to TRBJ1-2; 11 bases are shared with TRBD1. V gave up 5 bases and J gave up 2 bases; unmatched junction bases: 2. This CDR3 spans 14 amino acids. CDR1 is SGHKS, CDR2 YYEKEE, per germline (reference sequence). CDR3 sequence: CASRRDRGNYGYTF. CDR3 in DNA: TGTGCCAGCAGGCGGGACAGGGGGAACTATGGCTACACCTTC.